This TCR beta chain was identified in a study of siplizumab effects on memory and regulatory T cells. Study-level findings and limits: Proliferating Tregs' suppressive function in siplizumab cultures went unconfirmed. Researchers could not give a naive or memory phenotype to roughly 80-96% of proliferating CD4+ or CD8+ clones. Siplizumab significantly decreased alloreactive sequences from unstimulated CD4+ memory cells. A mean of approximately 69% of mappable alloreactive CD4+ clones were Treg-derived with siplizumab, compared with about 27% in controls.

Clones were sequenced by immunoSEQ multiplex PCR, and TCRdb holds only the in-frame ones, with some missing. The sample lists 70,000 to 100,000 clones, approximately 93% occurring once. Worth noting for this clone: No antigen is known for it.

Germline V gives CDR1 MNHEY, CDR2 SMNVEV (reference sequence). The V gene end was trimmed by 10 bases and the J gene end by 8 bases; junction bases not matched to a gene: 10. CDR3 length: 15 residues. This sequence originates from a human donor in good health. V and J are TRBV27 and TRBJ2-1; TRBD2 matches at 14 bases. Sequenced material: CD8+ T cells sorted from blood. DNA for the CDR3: TGTGCCACATCGGGACTAGCGGGGGTTCGGGATGAGCAGTTCTTC. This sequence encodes CATSGLAGVRDEQFF.